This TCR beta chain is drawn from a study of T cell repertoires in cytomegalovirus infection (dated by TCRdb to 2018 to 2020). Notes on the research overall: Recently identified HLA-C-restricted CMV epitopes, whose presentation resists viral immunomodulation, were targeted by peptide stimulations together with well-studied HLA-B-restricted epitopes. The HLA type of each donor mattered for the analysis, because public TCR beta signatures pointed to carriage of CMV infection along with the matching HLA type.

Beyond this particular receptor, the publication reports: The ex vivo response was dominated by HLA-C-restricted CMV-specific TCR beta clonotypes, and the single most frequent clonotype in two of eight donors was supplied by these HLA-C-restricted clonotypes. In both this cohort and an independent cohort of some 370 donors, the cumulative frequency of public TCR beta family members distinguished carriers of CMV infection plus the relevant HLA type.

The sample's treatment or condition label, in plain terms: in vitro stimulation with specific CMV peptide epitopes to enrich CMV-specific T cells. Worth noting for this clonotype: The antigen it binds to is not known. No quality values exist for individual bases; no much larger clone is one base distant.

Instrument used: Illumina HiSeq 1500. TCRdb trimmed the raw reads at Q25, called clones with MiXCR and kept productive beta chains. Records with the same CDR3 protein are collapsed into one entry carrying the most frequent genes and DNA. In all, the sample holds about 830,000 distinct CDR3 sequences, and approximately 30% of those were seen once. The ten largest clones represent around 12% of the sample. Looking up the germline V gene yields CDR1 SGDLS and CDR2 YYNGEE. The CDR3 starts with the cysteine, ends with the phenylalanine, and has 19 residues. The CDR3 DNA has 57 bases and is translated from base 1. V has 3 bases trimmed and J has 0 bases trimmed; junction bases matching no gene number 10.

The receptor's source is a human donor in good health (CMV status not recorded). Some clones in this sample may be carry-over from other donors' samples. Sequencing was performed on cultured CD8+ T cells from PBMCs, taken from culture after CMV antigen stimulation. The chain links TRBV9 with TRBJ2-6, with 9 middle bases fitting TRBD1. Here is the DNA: TGTGCCAGCAGCGCGCCGGGACAGGGAACCCCCTCTGGGGCCAACGTCCTGACTTTC. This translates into CASSAPGQGTPSGANVLTF.